This T cell receptor (beta chain) appears in the sequencing data of a study of control samples from healthy donors and cancer patients. Repertoires were generated with immunoSEQ multiplex PCR, while TCRdb's copy carries only in-frame clones and drops some. The sample lists about 150,000 clones, roughly 89% occurring once. The receptor was isolated from a man aged 25 to 45 in good health. Specimen: blood.

The DNA for the CDR3 is TGTGCCAGCAGCGTAAGGTGGGACAAAGCGGGGGATAACTATGGCTACACCTTC. Its protein is CASSVRWDKAGDNYGYTF. This chain links TRBV9 with TRBJ1-2; possible D gene TRBD1, 6 bases. V lost 1 base to trimming and J lost 1 base, with 20 bases between them. The CDR3 extends over 18 amino acids. The V gene's germline CDR1 is SGDLS and CDR2 YYNGEE.